This T cell receptor (beta chain) was captured in a study of OX40 agonist ivuxolimab in advanced cancers. Study information: Anti-PD-1, anti-PD-L1 or anti-CTLA-4 therapy given earlier was allowed, and 40% had some.

Study results and limitations: At 0.1 to 3.0 mg/kg and by week 6, clonal expansion occurred in CD4+ and CD8+ blood T cells. Normalized T-cell clonal expansion was also low in a subset of nonresponders. Averaging showed that CD8+ T cells had more expanded clones than CD4+ did.

A remark on this clone: Its target is not known.

Libraries were prepared by immunoSEQ multiplex PCR; TCRdb keeps only in-frame clonotypes and omits some of them. The sample lists tens of thousands of clones; 84% were seen once. V lost 5 bases and J lost 1, with 20 bases in between. Germline assignment: CDR1 SGHVT and CDR2 SQSDAQ. This CDR3 is built from 17 residues. This sequence joins TRBV7-4 and TRBJ1-1; D remains ambiguous. The TCR comes from an adult with an advanced solid tumor such as melanoma, head and neck, liver or kidney cancer. The source material was CD4+ or CD8+ T cells sorted from blood, sampled in a trial of the OX40 agonist ivuxolimab. Written as DNA, the CDR3 is TGTGCCAGCAGCCCCTCCGGTGGGTGGGTAGAGAACACTGAAGCTTTCTTT. Encoded protein: CASSPSGGWVENTEAFF.